The 5 T cell receptor beta chains listed next were all sequenced from one sample in a study of T cell responses to AZD1222 COVID-19 vaccine. TCRdb's table, derived via immunoSEQ multiplex PCR, lists solely in-frame clones and lacks some. The table records approximately 120,000 clones, approximately 91% of them present only once. Sequencing was performed on peripheral blood, taken 28 days after the second AZD1222 dose. These receptors all stem from an adult who received the AZD1222 COVID-19 vaccine.

This clone showed up just once. The V gene is TRBV5-4, the J gene TRBJ1-1; D gene uncertain. This CDR3 has 13 amino acids. V gave up 4 bases and J gave up 1 base, with 8 bases separating them. The germline gives CDR1 SGHNT, CDR2 YYREEE (reference sequence). CDR3 coding DNA: TGTGCCAGCAGCCCGAGAGGGAACACTGAAGCTTTCTTT. This translates into CASSPRGNTEAFF.

The genes are TRBV9 and TRBJ1-4; the D is unclear. Trimming took 4 bases from V and 0 from J, leaving 13 bases between them. The germline gives CDR1 SGDLS, CDR2 YYNGEE. The CDR3 is 16 amino acids. The CDR3 loop is CASSLGSRPTNEKLFF. The CDR3 DNA reads as TGTGCCAGCAGCCTGGGCAGCCGTCCAACTAATGAAAAACTGTTTTTT. Full variable domain (rest looked up from reference TRBV9 and TRBJ1-4): DSGVTQTPKHLITATGQRVTLRCSPRSGDLSVYWYQQSLDQGLQFLIQYYNGEERAKGNILERFSAQQFPDLHSELNLSSLELGDSALYFCASSLGSRPTNEKLFFGSGTQLSVL.

V gene TRBV11-3 combines with J gene TRBJ2-5; 11 bases line up with TRBD2. The CDR3 is 15 residues long. The germline gives CDR1 SGHNT, CDR2 YENEEA. With V trimmed by 0 bases and J by 7 bases, 4 bases remained unmatched. CDR3 DNA: TGTGCCAGCAGCTTAGATGGGACTAGCGGTTGGACCCAGTACTTC. Protein: CASSLDGTSGWTQYF.

The chain joins TRBV6-5 to TRBJ1-3, with D hard to call. Germline-derived CDR1 and CDR2 are MNHEY and SVGAGI. This CDR3 spans 15 amino acids. V was pared by 6 bases and J by 0 bases, with 12 bases between. CDR3 coding DNA: TGTGCCAGCAGGCGCGACACGTTCTCTGGAAACACCATATATTTT. Amino acid sequence: CASRRDTFSGNTIYF.

This clone came up once. The chain recombines TRBV10-1 with TRBJ2-5; D uncertain. The germline V gene has CDR1 WNHNN and CDR2 SYGVQD (reference sequence). The CDR3 sequence is 13 residues long. V lost 3 bases to trimming and J lost 2 bases, with 7 bases between them. The CDR3 here is CASSEPAQETQYF. The CDR3 region has the DNA TGCGCCAGCAGTGAACCTGCACAAGAGACCCAGTACTTC.